The 9 T cell receptor beta chains below were found in one sample sequenced in a study of early T cells in non-severe SARS-CoV-2 infection. TCRdb used MiXCR to reprocess the 5' RACE reads, holding one entry per CDR3 protein. The sample has approximately 58,000 distinct CDR3 sequences, under 14% seen once. The sequenced sample consisted of whole blood. Receptors originate from an adult who was a healthcare worker with PCR-confirmed SARS-CoV-2 infection or an uninfected control (not recorded which).

This sequence joins TRBV28 and TRBJ2-1; 11 nucleotides align to TRBD2. Trimming removed 2 bases from V and 4 bases from J; junction bases left unmatched: 7. There are 17 residues in the CDR3. Germline V lookup: CDR1 MDHEN, CDR2 SYDVKM. This chain's CDR3 is CASSLILAGGIYNEQFF. The CDR3 bases are TGTGCCAGCAGTTTAATATTAGCGGGAGGGATTTACAATGAGCAGTTCTTC.

This clonotype was picked up a small number of times. The rearrangement uses TRBV20-1 and TRBJ1-6; 8 nucleotides agree with TRBD1. The CDR3 loop spans 14 amino acids. J lost 9 bases, V lost 8 bases, and 12 bases had no gene match. Germline values: CDR1 DFQATT, CDR2 SNEGSKA (reference sequence). The CDR3 DNA reads TGCAGTCCAGACGGACAGGGCCTCCGTTCACCCCTCCACTTT. Its protein product is CSPDGQGLRSPLHF.

This clonotype was seen ten or more times. The chain couples TRBV29-1 to TRBJ2-5; 8 nucleotides agree with TRBD2. Germline V gene data show CDR1 as SQVTM and CDR2 as ANQGSEA. Trimming cost V 6 bases and J 5 bases; bases outside gene matches: 11. The CDR3 sequence is 14 residues long. CDR3: CSVGGTRGLETQYF. CDR3 coding DNA: TGCAGCGTGGGCGGGACTAGGGGCCTGGAGACCCAGTACTTC.

This clonotype occurred many times. The V gene is TRBV9, the J gene TRBJ1-2; no firm D call. Germline V CDR1 and CDR2: SGDLS, YYNGEE. The length of the CDR3 is 17 residues. Trimming shortened V by 2 bases and J by 2 bases, and 19 bases separated the two germline ends. CDR3 coding DNA: TGTGCCAGCAGCGTCGACCTCTTTCTACACCCGAACTATGGCTACACCTTC. This codes for CASSVDLFLHPNYGYTF.

This clonotype was observed at least ten times. V is TRBV5-6 and J is TRBJ1-1, with 11 nucleotides matching TRBD1. CDR1 SGHDT and CDR2 YYEEEE come from the germline V gene. V lost 4 bases, J lost 7 bases, and 9 bases stayed unmatched. The CDR3 spans 15 residues. This CDR3 reads CASSQPWDRGFEAFF. The CDR3 DNA sequence: TGTGCCAGCAGCCAGCCATGGGACAGGGGGTTTGAAGCTTTCTTT.

This chain joins TRBV28 and TRBJ1-4; 8 positions agree with TRBD1. The CDR3 runs to 15 residues. Germline V gene data show CDR1 as MDHEN and CDR2 as SYDVKM. The ends lost 5 bases at V and 8 bases at J; junction bases unmatched: 10. The CDR3 loop is CASSRPGGYEEKLFF. The CDR3 DNA sequence: TGTGCCAGCAGTCGACCAGGGGGCTATGAGGAAAAACTGTTTTTT.

The rearrangement links TRBV19 to TRBJ2-7; 7 bases agree with TRBD1. With V trimmed by 2 bases and J by 3 bases, 7 bases remained unmatched. This CDR3 contains 15 residues. In germline, CDR1 is LNHDA, CDR2 SQIVND (reference sequence). The CDR3 protein is CASSIRSGQLYEQYF. CDR3 DNA: TGTGCCAGTAGTATACGCTCGGGACAGCTCTACGAGCAGTACTTC.

This rearrangement joins TRBV19 to TRBJ2-2; TRBD2 matches at 7 bases. Germline CDR1 LNHDA, CDR2 SQIVND (reference sequence). The CDR3 covers 14 residues. With V trimmed by 5 bases and J by 2 bases, 2 bases remained unmatched. The CDR3 loop is CASSGTTNTGELFF. The CDR3 nucleotides read TGTGCCAGTAGTGGGACTACCAACACCGGGGAGCTGTTTTTT.

This clonotype was counted between two and nine times. The V gene is TRBV13, the J gene TRBJ2-2; D is unresolved. The CDR3 totals 14 residues. The germline V gene encodes CDR1 PRHDT and CDR2 FYEKMQ (reference sequence). Trimming cost V 5 bases and J 6 bases, with 13 bases left between them. In nucleotides, the CDR3 is TGTGCCAGCAGCCCCCGTTGGACGGCCGGGGAGCTGTTTTTT. It encodes CASSPRWTAGELFF. Filled out from reference TRBV13 and TRBJ2-2, the complete variable domain reads AAGVIQSPRHLIKEKRETATLKCYPIPRHDTVYWYQQGPGQDPQFLISFYEKMQSDKGSIPDRFSAQQFSDYHSELNMSSLELGDSALYFCASSPRWTAGELFFGEGSRLTVL.